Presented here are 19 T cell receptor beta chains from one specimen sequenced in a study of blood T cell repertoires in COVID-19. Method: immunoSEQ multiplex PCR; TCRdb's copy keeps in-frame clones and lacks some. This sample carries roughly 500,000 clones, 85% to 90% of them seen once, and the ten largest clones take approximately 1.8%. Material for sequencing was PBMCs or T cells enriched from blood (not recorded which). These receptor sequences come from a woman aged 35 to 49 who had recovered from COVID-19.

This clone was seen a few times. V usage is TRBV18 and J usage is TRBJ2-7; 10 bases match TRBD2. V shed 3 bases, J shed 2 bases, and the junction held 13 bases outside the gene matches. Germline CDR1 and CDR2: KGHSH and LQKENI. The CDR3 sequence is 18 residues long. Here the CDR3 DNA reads TGTGCCAGCTCACCTGCTACGGGACTAGCGTTGTCCCCCTACGAGCAGTACTTC. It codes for CASSPATGLALSPYEQYF.

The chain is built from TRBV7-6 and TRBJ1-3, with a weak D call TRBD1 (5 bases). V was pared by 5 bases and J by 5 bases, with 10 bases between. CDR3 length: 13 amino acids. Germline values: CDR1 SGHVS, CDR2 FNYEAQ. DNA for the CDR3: TGTGCCAGCAGCCAGGGACTCAGAAACACCATATATTTT. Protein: CASSQGLRNTIYF.

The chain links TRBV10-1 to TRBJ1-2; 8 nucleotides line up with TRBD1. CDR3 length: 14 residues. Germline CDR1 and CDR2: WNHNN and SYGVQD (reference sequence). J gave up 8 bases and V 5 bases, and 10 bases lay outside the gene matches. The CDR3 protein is CASSNKTGGYGYTF. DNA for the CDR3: TGCGCCAGCAGTAACAAAACAGGGGGGTACGGCTACACCTTC.

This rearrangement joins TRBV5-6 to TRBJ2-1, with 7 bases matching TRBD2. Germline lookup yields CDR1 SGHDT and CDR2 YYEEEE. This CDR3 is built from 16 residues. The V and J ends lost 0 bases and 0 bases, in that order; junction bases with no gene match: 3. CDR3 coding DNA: TGTGCCAGCAGCTTGGCCGGGAGGCTCTCCTACAATGAGCAGTTCTTC. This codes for CASSLAGRLSYNEQFF.

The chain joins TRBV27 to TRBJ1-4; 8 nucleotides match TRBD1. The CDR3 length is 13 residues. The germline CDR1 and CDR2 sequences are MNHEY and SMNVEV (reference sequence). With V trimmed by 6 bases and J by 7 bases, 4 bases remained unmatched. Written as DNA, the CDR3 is TGTGCCAGCAGCCTGGACAGGGCTGAAAAACTGTTTTTT. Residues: CASSLDRAEKLFF.

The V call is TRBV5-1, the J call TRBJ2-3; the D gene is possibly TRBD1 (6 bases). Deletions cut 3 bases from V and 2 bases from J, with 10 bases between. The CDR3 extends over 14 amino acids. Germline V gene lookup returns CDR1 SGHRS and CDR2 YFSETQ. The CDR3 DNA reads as TGCGCCAGCAGCTCGGACAGCGACACAGATACGCAGTATTTT. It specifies CASSSDSDTDTQYF.

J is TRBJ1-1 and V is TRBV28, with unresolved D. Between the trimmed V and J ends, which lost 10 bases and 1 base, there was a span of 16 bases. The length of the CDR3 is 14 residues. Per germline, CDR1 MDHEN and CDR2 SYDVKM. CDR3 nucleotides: TGTGCCACCAGCCCCCCGGGAGCGAACACTGAAGCTTTCTTT. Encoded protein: CATSPPGANTEAFF.

CDR3 sequence: CASSFEGWAGGTGELFF. In nucleotides, the CDR3 is TGTGCCAGCAGTTTTGAAGGGTGGGCAGGGGGGACCGGGGAGCTGTTTTTT. The rearrangement uses TRBV27 and TRBJ2-2; TRBD1 is a possible D gene (7 bases). The CDR3 is made up of 17 amino acids. V was trimmed by 3 bases and J by 5 bases, leaving 19 bases between them. CDR1 is MNHEY, CDR2 SMNVEV, per germline (reference sequence).

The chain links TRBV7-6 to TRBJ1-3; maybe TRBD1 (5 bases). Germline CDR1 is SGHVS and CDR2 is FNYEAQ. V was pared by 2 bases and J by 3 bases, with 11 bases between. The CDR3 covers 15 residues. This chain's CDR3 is CASSLRARDGNTIYF. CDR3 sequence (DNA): TGTGCCAGCAGCTTAAGGGCCAGGGATGGAAACACCATATATTTT.

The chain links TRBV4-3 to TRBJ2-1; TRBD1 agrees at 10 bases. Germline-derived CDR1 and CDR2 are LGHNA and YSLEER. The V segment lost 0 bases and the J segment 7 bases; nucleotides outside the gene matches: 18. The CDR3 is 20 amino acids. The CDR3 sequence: CASSQDWAMTGTGESNEQFF. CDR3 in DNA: TGCGCCAGCAGCCAAGATTGGGCAATGACGGGGACAGGGGAATCGAATGAGCAGTTCTTC.

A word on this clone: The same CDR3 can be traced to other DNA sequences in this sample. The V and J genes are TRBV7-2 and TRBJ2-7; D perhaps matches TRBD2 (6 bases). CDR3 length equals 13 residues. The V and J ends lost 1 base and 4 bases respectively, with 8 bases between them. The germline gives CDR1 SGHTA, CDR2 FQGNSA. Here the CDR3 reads CASSLGREYEQYF. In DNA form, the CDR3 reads TGTGCCAGCAGCTTAGGCCGGGAGTACGAGCAGTACTTC. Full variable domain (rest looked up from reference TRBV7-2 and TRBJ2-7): GAGVSQSPSNKVTEKGKDVELRCDPISGHTALYWYRQSLGQGLEFLIYFQGNSAPDKSGLPSDRFSAERTGGSVSTLTIQRTQQEDSAVYLCASSLGREYEQYFGPGTRLTVT.

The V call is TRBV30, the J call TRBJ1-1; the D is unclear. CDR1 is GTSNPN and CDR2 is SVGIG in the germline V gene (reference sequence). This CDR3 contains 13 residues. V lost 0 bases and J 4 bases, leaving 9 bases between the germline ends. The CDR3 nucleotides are TGTGCCTGGAGTGTAATCCTAGGCACTGAAGCTTTCTTT. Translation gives CAWSVILGTEAFF.

CDR3 in amino acids: CASRELSGNTIYF. CDR3 DNA sequence: TGTGCCAGCAGGGAACTCTCTGGAAACACCATATATTTT. V gene TRBV2 combines with J gene TRBJ1-3; D gene ambiguous. The CDR3 runs to 13 residues. Germline loops: CDR1 SNHLY, CDR2 FYNNEI. V was shortened by 6 bases and J by 0 bases, with 6 bases between the two germline ends.

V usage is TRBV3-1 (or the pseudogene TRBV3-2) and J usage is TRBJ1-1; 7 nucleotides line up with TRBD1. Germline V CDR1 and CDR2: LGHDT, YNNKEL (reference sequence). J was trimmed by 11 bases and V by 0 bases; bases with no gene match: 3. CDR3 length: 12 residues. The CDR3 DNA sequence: TGTGCCAGCAGCCAAGACAGGGGGGTCGCTTTCTTT. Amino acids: CASSQDRGVAFF.

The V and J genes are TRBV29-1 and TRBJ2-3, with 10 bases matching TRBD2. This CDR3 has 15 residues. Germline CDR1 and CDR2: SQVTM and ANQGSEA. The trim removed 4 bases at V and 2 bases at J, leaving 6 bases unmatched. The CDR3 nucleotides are TGCAGCGTTGTAGTAGCGGGAGGCCCCACAGATACGCAGTATTTT. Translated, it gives CSVVVAGGPTDTQYF.

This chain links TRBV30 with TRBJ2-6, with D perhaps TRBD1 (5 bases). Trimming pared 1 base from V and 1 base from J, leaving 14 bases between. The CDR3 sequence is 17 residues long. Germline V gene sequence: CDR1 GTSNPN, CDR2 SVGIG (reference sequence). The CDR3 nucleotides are TGTGCCTGGAGTGCTAGACAGCCCCCGTCTGGGGCCAACGTCCTGACTTTC. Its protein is CAWSARQPPSGANVLTF.

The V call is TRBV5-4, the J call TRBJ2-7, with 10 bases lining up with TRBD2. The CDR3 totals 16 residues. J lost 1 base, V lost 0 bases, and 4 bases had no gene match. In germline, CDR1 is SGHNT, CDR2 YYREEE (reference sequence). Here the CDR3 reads CASSLVSGRASYEQYF. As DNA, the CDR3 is TGTGCCAGCAGCTTGGTCAGCGGGAGGGCGTCCTACGAGCAGTACTTC.

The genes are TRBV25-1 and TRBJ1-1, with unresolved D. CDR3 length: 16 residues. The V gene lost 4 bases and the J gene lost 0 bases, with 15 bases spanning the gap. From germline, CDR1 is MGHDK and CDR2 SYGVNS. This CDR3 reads CASSGLPNGMNTEAFF. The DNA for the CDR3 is TGTGCCAGCAGTGGCCTCCCGAACGGGATGAACACTGAAGCTTTCTTT.

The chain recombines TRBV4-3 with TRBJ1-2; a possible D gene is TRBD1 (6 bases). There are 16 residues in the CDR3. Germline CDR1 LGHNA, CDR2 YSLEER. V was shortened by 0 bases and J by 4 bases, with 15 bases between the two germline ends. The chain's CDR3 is CASSQDYGGSGYGYTF. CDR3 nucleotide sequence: TGCGCCAGCAGCCAAGATTATGGGGGCAGTGGCTATGGCTACACCTTC.